This TCR beta chain was captured in a study of blood T cell repertoires in COVID-19 (TCRdb year 2020). With respect to the entire study: Collaborator samples came from the United States, Italy and Spain and covered acute and convalescent phases of COVID-19. The repertoires were made available in a free public database intended to serve as a resource for research on the immune response to SARS-CoV-2. Samples came from the ongoing ImmuneRACE study (first 160 participants) plus 1,254 subjects from 6 global collaborators. The material from the prospective study consisted of cDNA or gDNA derived from T cells, B-cell-depleted T cells, or PBMCs. Sample metadata almost always included a de-identified subject ID, COVID-19 status, age in years and sex. HLA class I and class II types, where available, came from metadata supplied by the sample provider rather than from assay-based typing. Subjects who had been exposed to COVID-19, were actively infected with it, or had recovered from it provided the deeply sampled blood TCRbeta repertoires that made up the dataset. What the work shows at the level of the full study, not this receptor alone: Clinical and demographic metadata were provided uncurated, with the amount varying by source and participant.

Whole blood was collected in K2EDTA tubes by collaborating institutions according to the institutions' own protocols. For TCRbeta analysis, collaborators shipped samples in one of three forms: frozen whole blood, isolated PBMCs, or DNA extracted from either of those sample types. TCRbeta CDR3 regions were amplified from genomic DNA by means of the immunoSEQ Assay, a bias-controlled multiplex PCR. In the authors' own workflow: The number of nucleated cells in each sample was estimated from the amplification of reference gene primers within the assay. To quantify the absolute abundance of each unique TCRbeta CDR3 rearrangement, sequence reads were collapsed and filtered. For each sample, productive Simpson clonality was calculated by taking the square root of Simpson's diversity index across productive rearrangements. TCRdb took over this immuneACCESS table, retaining in-frame rearrangements with V and J assigned. Such tables are incomplete; in checked studies, under half of the missing clones stem from an unresolved V gene, and the remainder is unexplained. V, J and clone size reflect that table, while D and trimming were determined from the DNA. The sample records 190,000 or so clones, more than 85% of which are singletons. The ten largest make up about 3% of the sample.

Turning to this clone: It lacks a known antigen. No much larger clone is present one base from it, and per-base qualities are unavailable.

Spanning cysteine to phenylalanine, the CDR3 consists of 14 amino acids. Only the CDR3 region is kept as DNA, spanning 42 bases read in frame from base 1. The germline V and J ends show losses of 4 bases and 7 bases respectively, and no gene match explains 8 bases of the junction. The germline V gene (reference sequence) supplies CDR1 SEHNR and CDR2 FQNEAQ. Sample: peripheral blood. This clonotype originated in a man aged 40-50 years with active or convalescent COVID-19. The V and J genes are TRBV7-9 and TRBJ2-5, with 8 bases in between that match TRBD2. The CDR3 region reads CASSSAGARPTQYF. The nucleotides are TGTGCCAGCAGCTCAGCGGGGGCCCGACCGACCCAGTACTTC.